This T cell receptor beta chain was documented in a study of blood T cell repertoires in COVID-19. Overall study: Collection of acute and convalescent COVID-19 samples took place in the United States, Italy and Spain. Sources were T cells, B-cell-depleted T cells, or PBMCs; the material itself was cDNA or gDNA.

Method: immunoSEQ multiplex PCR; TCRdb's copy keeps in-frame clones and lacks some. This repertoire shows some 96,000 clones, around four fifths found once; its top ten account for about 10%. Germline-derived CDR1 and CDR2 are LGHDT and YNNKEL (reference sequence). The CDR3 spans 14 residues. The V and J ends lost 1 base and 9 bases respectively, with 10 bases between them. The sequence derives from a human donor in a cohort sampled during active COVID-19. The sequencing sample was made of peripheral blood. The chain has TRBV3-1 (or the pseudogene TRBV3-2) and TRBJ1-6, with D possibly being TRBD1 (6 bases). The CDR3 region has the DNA TGTGCCAGCAGCCAAGTACAGGGCGGTTCACCCCTCCACTTT. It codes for CASSQVQGGSPLHF.